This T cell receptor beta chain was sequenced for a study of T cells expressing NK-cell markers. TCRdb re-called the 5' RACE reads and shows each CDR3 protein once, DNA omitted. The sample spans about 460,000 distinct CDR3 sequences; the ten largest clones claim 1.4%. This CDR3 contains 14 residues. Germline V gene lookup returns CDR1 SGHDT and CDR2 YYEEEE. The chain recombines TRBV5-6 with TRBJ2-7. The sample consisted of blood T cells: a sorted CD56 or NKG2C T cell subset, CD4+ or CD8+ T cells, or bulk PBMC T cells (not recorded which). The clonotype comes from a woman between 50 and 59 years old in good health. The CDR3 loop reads CASSLVGRNYEQYF.